Given below is one T cell receptor beta chain in context. Its target is not known. 13 Jbeta primers and 60 Vbeta primers were used for the PCR. Assay: immunoSEQ multiplex PCR; the TCRdb copy retains only in-frame clones and omits some. This repertoire shows more than 50,000 clones, less than 75% found once; its top ten account for around a fifth. Trimming took 8 bases from V and 7 from J, leaving 17 bases between them. CDR1 and CDR2 from the germline V gene are SGHVS and FQNEAQ. The CDR3 sequence is 14 residues long. The data stem from a study of cytomegalovirus exposure and HLA in healthy donors. Study information: Clustering assigned 70% to 85% of the approximately 400 genotyped donors to the Caucasian-associated ancestry cluster.

Study results and limitations: Analysis performed later showed TCR beta chains linked to HLA being more clonally expanded than equally common others. There were several of the most significant clusters that appeared linked to common viral pathogens in a later analysis.

This rearrangement joins TRBV7-8 to TRBJ1-4; possible D gene TRBD1, 6 bases. The receptor was isolated from a woman aged 50 to 60 in good health and CMV-seropositive. Sequenced: PBMCs. Here the CDR3 reads CASCLGGVGEKLFF. As DNA, the CDR3 is TGTGCCAGCTGTCTAGGGGGAGTAGGTGAAAAACTGTTTTTT.